This T cell receptor (beta chain) was recovered during a study of cytomegalovirus exposure and HLA in healthy donors. CDR3 size: 14 residues. V was pared by 4 bases and J by 11 bases, with 21 bases between. CDR1 SGHRS and CDR2 YFSETQ come from the germline V gene. PCR primers comprised 60 Vbeta and 13 Jbeta primers. Generated by immunoSEQ multiplex PCR, the TCRdb table keeps only in-frame clones and is missing some. The sample includes 150,000 to 200,000 clones, 70% to 80% seen only once; the top ten take nearly 4.5%. This clone has a single count. Antigen: not known. Study-wide points: HLA allele associations emerged for some 16,000 TCR beta sequences in a later analysis, at 0.05 false discovery rate.

Input material: PBMCs. The chain recombines TRBV5-1 with TRBJ1-1; D gene ambiguous. The receptor comes from a woman younger than 45 in good health and CMV-seropositive. This CDR3 reads CASSNSRGSNQAFF. The CDR3 nucleotides read TGCGCCAGCAGCAATAGCCGGGGTTCGAACCAGGCTTTCTTT. Filled out from reference TRBV5-1 and TRBJ1-1, the complete variable domain reads KAGVTQTPRYLIKTRGQQVTLSCSPISGHRSVSWYQQTPGQGLQFLFEYFSETQRNKGNFPGRFSGRQFSNSRSEMNVSTLELGDSALYLCASSNSRGSNQAFFGQGTRLTVV.